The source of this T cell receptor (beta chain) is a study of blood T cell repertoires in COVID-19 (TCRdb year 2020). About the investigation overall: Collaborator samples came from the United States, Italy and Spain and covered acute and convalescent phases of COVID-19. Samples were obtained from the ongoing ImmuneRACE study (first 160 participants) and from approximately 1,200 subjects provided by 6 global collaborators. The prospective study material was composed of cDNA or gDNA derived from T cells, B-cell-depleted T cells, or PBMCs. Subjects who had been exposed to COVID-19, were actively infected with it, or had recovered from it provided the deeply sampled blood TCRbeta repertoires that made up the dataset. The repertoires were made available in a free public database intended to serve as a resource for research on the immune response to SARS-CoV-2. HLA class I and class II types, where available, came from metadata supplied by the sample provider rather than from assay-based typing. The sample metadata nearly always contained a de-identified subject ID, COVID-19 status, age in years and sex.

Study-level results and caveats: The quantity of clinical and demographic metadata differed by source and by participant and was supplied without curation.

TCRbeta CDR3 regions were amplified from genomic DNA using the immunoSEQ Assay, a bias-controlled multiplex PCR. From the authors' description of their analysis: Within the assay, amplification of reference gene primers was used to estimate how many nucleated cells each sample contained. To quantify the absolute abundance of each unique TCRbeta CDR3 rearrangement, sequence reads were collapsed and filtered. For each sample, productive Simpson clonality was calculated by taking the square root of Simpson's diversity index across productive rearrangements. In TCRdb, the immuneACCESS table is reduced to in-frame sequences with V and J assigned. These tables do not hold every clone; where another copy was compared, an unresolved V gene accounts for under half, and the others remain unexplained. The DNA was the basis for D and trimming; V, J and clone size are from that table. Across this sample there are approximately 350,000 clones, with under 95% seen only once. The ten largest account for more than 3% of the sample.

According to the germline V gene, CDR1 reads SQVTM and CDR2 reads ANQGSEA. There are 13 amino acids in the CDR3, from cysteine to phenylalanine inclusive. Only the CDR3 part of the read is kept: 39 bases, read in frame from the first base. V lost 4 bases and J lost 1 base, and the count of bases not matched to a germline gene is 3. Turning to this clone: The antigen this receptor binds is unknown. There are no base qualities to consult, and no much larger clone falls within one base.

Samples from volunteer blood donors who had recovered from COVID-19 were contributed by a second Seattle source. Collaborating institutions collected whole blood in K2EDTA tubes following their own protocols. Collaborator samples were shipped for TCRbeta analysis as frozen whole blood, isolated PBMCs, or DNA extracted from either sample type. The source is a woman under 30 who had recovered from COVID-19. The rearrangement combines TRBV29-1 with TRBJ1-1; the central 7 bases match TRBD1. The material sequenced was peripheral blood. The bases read TGCAGCGTTGGGGACAGTGAGAACACTGAAGCTTTCTTT. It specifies CSVGDSENTEAFF.